These T cell receptor beta chains were read from a single sample in a study of control samples from healthy donors and cancer patients. Profiled with immunoSEQ multiplex PCR; TCRdb holds only in-frame clones, not every one. The sample yields around 140,000 clones, roughly 92% seen once. The sample taken for sequencing was blood. The receptor source for this set is a young man in good health. The conserved cysteine and the conserved F or W are not part of the CDR3 here. The order of the fields is CDR3 length, J gene, V gene, CDR3 protein.

cdr3_length: 12; j_call: TRBJ2-3; v_call: TRBV5-1; cdr3_aa: ASRQGASTDTQY
cdr3_length: 12; j_call: TRBJ2-1; v_call: TRBV15; cdr3_aa: ATSRRGVDNEQF
cdr3_length: 13; j_call: TRBJ1-5; v_call: TRBV6-5; cdr3_aa: ASTLDSYSNQPQH
cdr3_length: 12; j_call: TRBJ1-5; v_call: TRBV27; cdr3_aa: ASSLGDSHQPQH
cdr3_length: 10; j_call: TRBJ2-5; v_call: TRBV3-1/TRBV3-2; cdr3_aa: ASSLNRETQY
cdr3_length: 13; j_call: TRBJ2-3; v_call: TRBV11-2; cdr3_aa: ASSLVGGGTDTQY
cdr3_length: 12; j_call: TRBJ2-7; v_call: TRBV9; cdr3_aa: ASSEGALGSEQY
cdr3_length: 10; j_call: TRBJ1-2; v_call: TRBV12-3/TRBV12-4; cdr3_aa: ASATSTRRYT
cdr3_length: 12; j_call: TRBJ1-2; v_call: TRBV7-2; cdr3_aa: ASSPRQGLRGYT
cdr3_length: 13; j_call: TRBJ2-7; v_call: TRBV5-6; cdr3_aa: ASSPGTGDLYEQY
cdr3_length: 12; j_call: TRBJ1-2; v_call: TRBV9; cdr3_aa: ASSVGGANYGYT
cdr3_length: 11; j_call: TRBJ1-4; v_call: TRBV9; cdr3_aa: ASSPQGGEKLF
cdr3_length: 12; j_call: TRBJ1-1; v_call: TRBV3-1/TRBV3-2; cdr3_aa: ASSLGNPNTEAF
cdr3_length: 13; j_call: TRBJ2-2; v_call: TRBV2; cdr3_aa: ASTGGTSNTGELF
cdr3_length: 13; j_call: TRBJ2-1; v_call: TRBV7-2; cdr3_aa: ASSLQGASYNEQF
cdr3_length: 11; j_call: TRBJ2-1; v_call: TRBV19; cdr3_aa: ASKRGGHNEQF
cdr3_length: 11; j_call: TRBJ1-3; v_call: TRBV28; cdr3_aa: ASSLGGIGTIY
cdr3_length: 14; j_call: TRBJ1-1; v_call: TRBV11-2; cdr3_aa: ASRGGTGLWNTEAF
cdr3_length: 11; j_call: TRBJ1-2; v_call: TRBV7-9; cdr3_aa: ASSSLRGNGYT
cdr3_length: 12; j_call: TRBJ1-1; v_call: TRBV28; cdr3_aa: ASSQAGASTEAF
cdr3_length: 14; j_call: TRBJ2-7; v_call: TRBV27; cdr3_aa: ASSSLGGQANYEQY
cdr3_length: 14; j_call: TRBJ1-2; v_call: TRBV11-3; cdr3_aa: ATPREVGIPNYGYT
cdr3_length: 12; j_call: TRBJ2-5; v_call: TRBV25-1; cdr3_aa: ASSPGLWEETQY
cdr3_length: 10; j_call: TRBJ1-1; v_call: TRBV4-1; cdr3_aa: ASSQPTGDSF
cdr3_length: 11; j_call: TRBJ1-2; v_call: TRBV7-9; cdr3_aa: ASSLSLDYGYT
cdr3_length: 18; j_call: TRBJ1-1; v_call: TRBV5-5; cdr3_aa: ASSLLSPGRQGRLVTEAF
cdr3_length: 16; j_call: TRBJ2-2; v_call: TRBV9; cdr3_aa: ASSVASTGGYGTGELF
cdr3_length: 16; j_call: TRBJ1-5; v_call: TRBV6-4; cdr3_aa: ASSDDYEQGPTNQPQH
cdr3_length: 12; j_call: TRBJ2-1; v_call: TRBV27; cdr3_aa: ASSSYLKRNEQF
cdr3_length: 14; j_call: TRBJ1-1; v_call: TRBV6-6; cdr3_aa: ASSYSPGAGGEEAF
cdr3_length: 14; j_call: TRBJ2-5; v_call: TRBV5-4; cdr3_aa: ASSSAASGGEETQY
cdr3_length: 13; j_call: TRBJ2-3; v_call: TRBV5-4; cdr3_aa: ASSLVAGTTDTQY
cdr3_length: 11; j_call: TRBJ2-7; v_call: TRBV27; cdr3_aa: ASTKTGNYEQY
cdr3_length: 14; j_call: TRBJ1-3; v_call: TRBV18; cdr3_aa: ASSPSGVLSGNTIY
cdr3_length: 13; j_call: TRBJ2-5; v_call: TRBV9; cdr3_aa: ASSVEGTGKETQY
cdr3_length: 14; j_call: TRBJ1-2; v_call: TRBV19; cdr3_aa: ASSISGVPPNYGYT
cdr3_length: 16; j_call: TRBJ1-5; v_call: TRBV19; cdr3_aa: ASSIDRLSTYSNQPQH
cdr3_length: 10; j_call: TRBJ1-1; v_call: TRBV2; cdr3_aa: ATGLGITEAF
cdr3_length: 10; j_call: TRBJ2-7; v_call: TRBV15; cdr3_aa: ATSTLPGEQY
cdr3_length: 13; j_call: TRBJ1-2; v_call: TRBV10-3; cdr3_aa: AISESGIWTGNYT
cdr3_length: 12; j_call: TRBJ2-3; v_call: TRBV6-5; cdr3_aa: ASSYRGGTDTQY
cdr3_length: 11; j_call: TRBJ1-1; v_call: TRBV7-9; cdr3_aa: ASSKQENTEAF
cdr3_length: 13; j_call: TRBJ1-1; v_call: TRBV5-1; cdr3_aa: ASSLVPGANTEAF
cdr3_length: 13; j_call: TRBJ1-1; v_call: TRBV12-5; cdr3_aa: ASGLVVGGDTEAF
cdr3_length: 14; j_call: TRBJ2-5; v_call: TRBV4-1; cdr3_aa: ASSPLGSTTQETQY
cdr3_length: 13; j_call: TRBJ2-7; v_call: TRBV6-5; cdr3_aa: ASSQGQTASYEQY
cdr3_length: 16; j_call: TRBJ2-7; v_call: TRBV18; cdr3_aa: ASSPGAPGLAGGGEQY
cdr3_length: 14; j_call: TRBJ2-6; v_call: TRBV9; cdr3_aa: ASSVARGSGANVLT
cdr3_length: 13; j_call: TRBJ2-1; v_call: TRBV19; cdr3_aa: ASSFRQGSYNEQF
cdr3_length: 16; j_call: TRBJ1-2; v_call: TRBV27; cdr3_aa: ASSLSRRTGQTNYGYT
cdr3_length: 14; j_call: TRBJ2-2; v_call: TRBV5-1; cdr3_aa: ASSRLQTQNTGELF
cdr3_length: 11; j_call: TRBJ1-5; v_call: TRBV5-1; cdr3_aa: ASSVGWNQPQH
cdr3_length: 13; j_call: TRBJ2-7; v_call: TRBV6-2/TRBV6-3; cdr3_aa: ASSSYRQFSYEQY